The 24 T cell receptor beta chains below all came from one sample that was sequenced in a study of cytomegalovirus exposure and HLA in healthy donors. The study ran its PCR with 60 Vbeta and 13 Jbeta primers. Here immunoSEQ multiplex PCR was the method, and the copy in TCRdb shows in-frame clones only, minus some. Among some 140,000 clones listed, roughly 83% were seen once. Sequenced material: PBMCs. The source is a female donor in good health and CMV-seronegative.

In the case of this clone: The junction does not match germline at one end; this may be a read error. The V gene is TRBV5-1, the J gene TRBJ1-2; D is possibly TRBD1 (6 bases). The CDR3 has 14 amino acids. Germline V CDR1 and CDR2: SGHRS, YFSETQ. The CDR3 DNA sequence: TGCGCCAGCAGTTTGGTTGGACAGATCTATGGCTACACCTTC. This sequence encodes CASSLVGQIYGYTF.

This rearrangement joins TRBV6-1 to TRBJ2-7; 10 bases match TRBD1. This CDR3 is built from 15 residues. The germline V gene encodes CDR1 MNHNS and CDR2 SASEGT. Trimming cost V 1 base and J 0 bases; bases outside gene matches: 0. CDR3 amino acids: CASSEGTGGSYEQYF. The CDR3 DNA follows: TGTGCCAGCAGTGAAGGGACAGGGGGCTCCTACGAGCAGTACTTC.

This clone has a handful of counts. The rearrangement links TRBV13 to TRBJ2-5; the D gene is possibly TRBD2 (5 bases). Germline V gene sequence: CDR1 PRHDT, CDR2 FYEKMQ (reference sequence). Trimming removed 6 bases at V and 2 bases at J, with 13 bases between. The CDR3 sequence is 14 residues long. CDR3 sequence reads: CASSARGPQETQYF. Written as DNA, the CDR3 is TGTGCCAGCAGTGCCCGAGGGCCGCAAGAGACCCAGTACTTC. Full variable domain (rest looked up from reference TRBV13 and TRBJ2-5): AAGVIQSPRHLIKEKRETATLKCYPIPRHDTVYWYQQGPGQDPQFLISFYEKMQSDKGSIPDRFSAQQFSDYHSELNMSSLELGDSALYFCASSARGPQETQYFGPGTRLLVL.

A few counts support this clone. This chain uses TRBV5-1 with TRBJ2-1; D may be TRBD1 (6 bases). The germline V gene has CDR1 SGHRS and CDR2 YFSETQ. Trimming cost V 3 bases and J 6 bases, with 7 bases left between them. The CDR3 extends over 12 amino acids. CDR3 nucleotides: TGCGCCAGCAGCTCACAGGGCAATGAGCAGTTCTTC. The encoded protein is CASSSQGNEQFF.

V is TRBV7-6 and J is TRBJ2-7, with D tentatively TRBD1 (6 bases). There are 19 residues in the CDR3. Trimming cost V 4 bases and J 0 bases, with 25 bases left between them. Germline V CDR1 and CDR2: SGHVS, FNYEAQ. CDR3 loop: CASSSPAQGIATSSYEQYF. The CDR3 nucleotides are TGTGCCAGCAGCTCCCCGGCGCAGGGGATAGCGACCAGCTCCTACGAGCAGTACTTC.

This sequence joins TRBV4-3 and TRBJ1-2; 10 nucleotides agree with TRBD1. The ends lost 5 bases at V and 8 bases at J; junction bases unmatched: 11. The CDR3 is made up of 15 amino acids. Germline loops: CDR1 LGHNA, CDR2 YSLEER. The CDR3 loop reads CASSVRDRGWEGYTF. The CDR3 DNA follows: TGCGCCAGCAGCGTTCGGGACAGGGGATGGGAGGGCTACACCTTC.

This clone has a handful of counts. The CDR3 reads CASSQMLLNEQFF. The CDR3 DNA reads TGCGCCAGCAGCCAAATGTTACTCAATGAGCAGTTCTTC. The chain is built from TRBV4-1 and TRBJ2-1; D is unclear. The germline CDR1 and CDR2 sequences are MGHRA and YSYEKL. The CDR3 has 13 residues. V lost 2 bases to trimming and J lost 6 bases, with 8 bases between them.

This clone occurred a few times. V usage is TRBV29-1 and J usage is TRBJ2-7; 10 bases align to TRBD2. The germline V gene has CDR1 SQVTM and CDR2 ANQGSEA. CDR3 length: 12 residues. Losses at the gene ends were 7 bases for V and 4 bases for J; bases not matched to a gene: 4. The CDR3 spells CSARLAGYEQYF. The CDR3 region has the DNA TGCAGCGCCAGACTAGCGGGTTACGAGCAGTACTTC.

The genes are TRBV5-4 and TRBJ1-2, with D perhaps matching TRBD1 (6 bases). Germline V gene data show CDR1 as SGHNT and CDR2 as YYREEE (reference sequence). This CDR3 region has 14 residues. Trimming removed 3 bases from V and 8 bases from J, with 17 bases in between. CDR3 DNA sequence: TGTGCCAGCAGCTCTAGGTATAGGGGGAGAGGCTACACCTTC. Residues: CASSSRYRGRGYTF.

The sample holds a few counts of this clone. This chain uses TRBV5-4 with TRBJ2-7; TRBD1 aligns across 7 bases. In germline, CDR1 is SGHNT, CDR2 YYREEE (reference sequence). The junction had 14 bases not matched to a gene; V was cut back by 4 bases and J by 7 bases. The CDR3 runs 15 residues. The CDR3 region has the DNA TGTGCCAGCAGCCCGGCAGGGACAGTCGTATATGAGCAGTACTTC. Translated: CASSPAGTVVYEQYF.

V gene TRBV5-6 combines with J gene TRBJ2-3; tentative D call: TRBD2 (5 bases). The V gene's germline CDR1 is SGHDT and CDR2 YYEEEE. The V and J ends lost 5 bases and 4 bases respectively, with 14 bases between them. The CDR3 runs to 14 residues. CDR3: CASSRGVFADTQYF. As DNA, the CDR3 is TGTGCCAGCAGTCGGGGAGTTTTCGCAGATACGCAGTATTTT.

This clone turned up a few times. The V and J genes are TRBV4-3 and TRBJ1-5; D not certain. The CDR3 extends over 15 amino acids. The germline V gene encodes CDR1 LGHNA and CDR2 YSLEER. V lost 0 bases, J lost 3 bases, and 9 bases lay in between. The CDR3: CASSQERRLNQPQHF. CDR3 nucleotides: TGCGCCAGCAGCCAAGAAAGGAGACTCAATCAGCCCCAGCATTTT.

The chain employs TRBV9 and TRBJ2-1; maybe TRBD1 (6 bases). The V gene lost 0 bases and the J gene lost 5 bases, with 12 bases spanning the gap. Germline V lookup: CDR1 SGDLS, CDR2 YYNGEE. The CDR3 extends over 15 amino acids. CDR3 protein: CASSVGRTVNNEQFF. CDR3 DNA sequence: TGTGCCAGCAGCGTAGGTAGGACAGTTAACAATGAGCAGTTCTTC.

The chain carries TRBV6-5 and TRBJ1-4; no definite D call. The germline CDR1 and CDR2 sequences are MNHEY and SVGAGI. The CDR3 length is 15 residues. Trimming removed 5 bases from V and 0 bases from J, with 10 bases in between. The CDR3 DNA reads as TGTGCCAGCAGTCTTCAATACTCAACTAATGAAAAACTGTTTTTT. This codes for CASSLQYSTNEKLFF.

The rearrangement uses TRBV2 and TRBJ2-7; tentative D call: TRBD2 (5 bases). The CDR3 is 14 residues long. V was trimmed by 8 bases and J by 0 bases, leaving 14 bases between them. CDR1 SNHLY and CDR2 FYNNEI come from the germline V gene. The CDR3 DNA follows: TGTGCCAGCTCGGTGGACTCACACTCCTACGAGCAGTACTTC. This sequence encodes CASSVDSHSYEQYF.

The genes are TRBV11-2 and TRBJ1-6, with a possible D match to TRBD1 (5 bases). V lost 2 bases, J lost 8 bases, and 13 bases lay in between. The CDR3 length is 15 residues. Germline loops: CDR1 SGHAT, CDR2 FQNNGV. CDR3 region: CASSLPGHVDSPLHF. CDR3 nucleotides: TGTGCCAGCAGCTTACCAGGGCACGTGGATTCACCCCTCCACTTT. The entire variable domain, with the rest obtained from reference TRBV11-2 and TRBJ1-6, is as follows: EAGVAQSPRYKIIEKRQSVAFWCNPISGHATLYWYQQILGQGPKLLIQFQNNGVVDDSQLPKDRFSAERLKGVDSTLKIQPAKLEDSAVYLCASSLPGHVDSPLHFGNGTRLTVT.

This sequence joins TRBV7-2 and TRBJ2-1; D not resolved. This CDR3 has 15 residues. Germline V gene lookup returns CDR1 SGHTA and CDR2 FQGNSA. Deletions cut 2 bases from V and 0 bases from J, with 8 bases between. The DNA for the CDR3 is TGTGCCAGCAGCTTAACTGTAAGCTCCTACAATGAGCAGTTCTTC. It is translated as CASSLTVSSYNEQFF.

The DNA for the CDR3 is TGTGCCAGCAGCTTGGGGCCCGGACTAGCGGTATACAATGAGCAGTTCTTC. It encodes CASSLGPGLAVYNEQFF. The chain uses TRBV5-4 and TRBJ2-1, with TRBD2 matching 10 bases. This CDR3 is 17 amino acids long. After removal of 0 bases from V and 4 bases from J, the junction contained 7 bases not matched to a gene. Per germline, CDR1 SGHNT and CDR2 YYREEE (reference sequence).

The chain uses TRBV6-5 and TRBJ2-2; 9 bases align to TRBD1. J gave up 7 bases and V 0 bases, and 6 bases lay outside the gene matches. CDR1 and CDR2 (germline): MNHEY, SVGAGI. This CDR3 has 16 amino acids. The DNA for the CDR3 is TGTGCCAGCAGTTACTCACGACAGGGGGGTGGCGGGGAGCTGTTTTTT. This codes for CASSYSRQGGGGELFF.

This sequence joins TRBV28 and TRBJ2-6; perhaps TRBD1 as D (5 bases). CDR3 length: 15 amino acids. Germline V gene lookup returns CDR1 MDHEN and CDR2 SYDVKM. V lost 6 bases, J lost 1 base, and 10 bases lay in between. The CDR3: CASSRPGSGANVLTF. The CDR3 nucleotides are TGTGCCAGCAGCCGCCCAGGGTCTGGGGCCAACGTCCTGACTTTC.

The chain carries TRBV5-1 and TRBJ2-1; TRBD2 matches at 8 bases. CDR3 length: 14 amino acids. J lost 8 bases, V lost 1 base, and 5 bases had no gene match. Looked up from germline, CDR1 is SGHRS and CDR2 is YFSETQ. CDR3 nucleotides: TGCGCCAGCAGCTTGTCGGGGGGGCCGGATGAGCAGTTCTTC. This translates into CASSLSGGPDEQFF.

V is TRBV6-5 and J is TRBJ1-1; D unclear. CDR3 size: 15 residues. V lost 7 bases to trimming and J lost 1 base, with 16 bases between them. Germline V gene lookup returns CDR1 MNHEY and CDR2 SVGAGI. The CDR3 bases are TGTGCCAGCATGCCGAGGCCCGTAGGGAACACTGAAGCTTTCTTT. Residues: CASMPRPVGNTEAFF.

This chain links TRBV7-2 with TRBJ1-3; tentatively, D is TRBD1 (6 bases). The CDR3 runs 16 residues. Germline-derived CDR1 and CDR2 are SGHTA and FQGNSA. V dropped 6 bases and J dropped 1 base, with 16 bases sitting between them. CDR3 residues: CASSTSGVSSGNTIYF. Written as DNA, the CDR3 is TGTGCCAGCAGTACGTCAGGGGTTTCTTCTGGAAACACCATATATTTT.

The genes are TRBV5-6 and TRBJ1-6; D perhaps matches TRBD1 (5 bases). Germline V gives CDR1 SGHDT, CDR2 YYEEEE. The CDR3 sequence is 15 residues long. V shed 0 bases and J shed 7 bases, with 11 bases lying between them. The CDR3 nucleotides are TGTGCCAGCAGCTTGGCCGACAGCGTGAATTCACCCCTCCACTTT. It codes for CASSLADSVNSPLHF.